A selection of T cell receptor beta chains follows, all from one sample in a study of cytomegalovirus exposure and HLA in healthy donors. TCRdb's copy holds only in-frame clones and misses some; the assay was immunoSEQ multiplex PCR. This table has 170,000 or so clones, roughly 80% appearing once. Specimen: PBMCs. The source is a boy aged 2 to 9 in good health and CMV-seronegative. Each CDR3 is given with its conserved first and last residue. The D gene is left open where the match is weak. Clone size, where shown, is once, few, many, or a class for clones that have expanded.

CASRYRGFDEKLFF TGTGCCAGCAGGTACAGGGGATTTGATGAAAAACTGTTTTTT 14 TRBD1 TRBJ1-4 . TRBV6-1
CASRVRLAGELSYNEQFF TGTGCCAGCAGGGTGAGACTAGCGGGAGAACTCTCCTACAATGAGCAGTTCTTC 18 TRBD2 TRBJ2-1 . TRBV2
CASSSLAGGPYHEQFF TGTGCCAGCAGCTCCTTAGCGGGAGGGCCATACCATGAGCAGTTCTTC 16 TRBD2 TRBJ2-1 . TRBV7-9
CAWSLLAGYNEQFF TGTGCCTGGAGTTTGCTAGCGGGTTACAATGAGCAGTTCTTC 14 TRBD2 TRBJ2-1 . TRBV30
CASPIRPGQGTDTQYF TGTGCCAGCCCAATTCGACCGGGACAGGGCACAGATACGCAGTATTTT 16 TRBD1 TRBJ2-3 . TRBV2
CASSPWGPGSYNEQFF TGTGCCAGCAGTCCTTGGGGGCCCGGCTCCTACAATGAGCAGTTCTTC 16 . TRBJ2-1 . TRBV2
CASSLRGQGHNEQFF TGTGCCAGCAGCTTAAGGGGACAGGGTCACAATGAGCAGTTCTTC 15 TRBD1 TRBJ2-1 . TRBV7-3
CASSHGQNYNEQFF TGCGCCAGCAGCCACGGACAGAACTACAATGAGCAGTTCTTC 14 . TRBJ2-1 . TRBV4-1
CAISESRADTQYF TGTGCCATCAGTGAGTCCCGGGCAGATACGCAGTATTTT 13 . TRBJ2-3 once TRBV10-3
CASHDSSNQPQHF TGTGCCAGCCACGACAGCAGCAATCAGCCCCAGCATTTT 13 . TRBJ1-5 . TRBV6-1
CASSTWTGTNSNQPQHF TGTGCCAGCAGTACCTGGACAGGAACGAATAGCAATCAGCCCCAGCATTTT 17 TRBD1 TRBJ1-5 . TRBV28
CASSDQELGLWGNCLFF TGTGCCAGCAGCGACCAGGAACTAGGGCTGTGGGGTAATTGTCTCTTCTTC 17 . TRBJ2-1 . TRBV7-9